This is a list of T cell receptor beta chains from one sample in a study of regulatory and conventional T cells in RAG deficiency. Assay: immunoSEQ multiplex PCR; the TCRdb copy retains only in-frame clones and omits some. In the table there are about 46,000 clones, approximately 90% of which are singletons. This sample was shared with a second study, whose subject was regulatory T cells.

The sample comprised CD4+ effector T cells sorted from blood. The receptors shown here come from a human donor in good health. CDR3s include the opening cysteine and the closing phenylalanine or tryptophan. A D gene is named only where the DNA matches it firmly. Only part of the rows carry a size: once, few, many, or a class if the clone is expanded.

v_gene: TRBV19
abundance: NA
j_gene: TRBJ2-7
d_gene: TRBD1
CDR3nt: TGTGCCACCCGGGACAGCTATTCCTACGAGCAGTACTTC
CDR3aa: CATRDSYSYEQYF

v_gene: TRBV19
abundance: NA
j_gene: TRBJ1-5
d_gene: NA
CDR3nt: TGTGCCAGTAGGGACGGACAGCTCAATCAGCCCCAGCATTTT
CDR3aa: CASRDGQLNQPQHF

v_gene: TRBV29-1
abundance: NA
j_gene: TRBJ2-1
d_gene: TRBD1
CDR3nt: TGCAGCGTCGAAGGAGACAGGGGAATGTATAATGAGCAGTTCTTC
CDR3aa: CSVEGDRGMYNEQFF

v_gene: TRBV15
abundance: NA
j_gene: TRBJ1-4
d_gene: NA
CDR3nt: TGTGCCACCAGCAGAGATCGCAGGGCCGCAACTAATGAAAAACTGTTTTTT
CDR3aa: CATSRDRRAATNEKLFF

v_gene: TRBV5-4
abundance: NA
j_gene: TRBJ1-1
d_gene: TRBD1
CDR3nt: TGTGCCAGCAGCGCAGACAGGGGGGAAGGGACTGAAGCTTTCTTT
CDR3aa: CASSADRGEGTEAFF

v_gene: TRBV27
abundance: NA
j_gene: TRBJ2-5
d_gene: NA
CDR3nt: TGTGCCAGCAGCCATCCGGGTAAACGGGAGACCCAGTACTTC
CDR3aa: CASSHPGKRETQYF

v_gene: TRBV9
abundance: NA
j_gene: TRBJ1-1
d_gene: NA
CDR3nt: TGTGCCAGCAGCGTGGGCGGAGGCCCCGGAAAGACTGAAGCTTTCTTT
CDR3aa: CASSVGGGPGKTEAFF

v_gene: TRBV7-9
abundance: NA
j_gene: TRBJ2-7
d_gene: TRBD1
CDR3nt: TGTGCCAGCAGCCAGGGACAGCCCTACGAGCAGTACTTC
CDR3aa: CASSQGQPYEQYF

v_gene: TRBV6-1
abundance: NA
j_gene: TRBJ2-1
d_gene: TRBD2
CDR3nt: TGTGCCAGCAGGGGACTAGCGGGGGGTTACAATGAGCAGTTCTTC
CDR3aa: CASRGLAGGYNEQFF

v_gene: TRBV6-1
abundance: NA
j_gene: TRBJ1-5
d_gene: NA
CDR3nt: TGTGCCAGCAGTGAAGCGCTTCCTAGGTCGTCGCAGCCCCAGCATTTT
CDR3aa: CASSEALPRSSQPQHF

v_gene: TRBV9
abundance: once
j_gene: TRBJ2-5
d_gene: NA
CDR3nt: TGTGCCAGCAGCAGAGCTGTCCAAGAGACCCAGTACTTC
CDR3aa: CASSRAVQETQYF

v_gene: TRBV5-1
abundance: NA
j_gene: TRBJ2-5
d_gene: NA
CDR3nt: TGCGCCAGCAGCTCGAGGGAGACCCAGTACTTC
CDR3aa: CASSSRETQYF

v_gene: TRBV15
abundance: NA
j_gene: TRBJ1-3
d_gene: NA
CDR3nt: TGTGCCACCAGCAAGCAACGAAACACCATATATTTT
CDR3aa: CATSKQRNTIYF

v_gene: TRBV2
abundance: NA
j_gene: TRBJ1-2
d_gene: TRBD1
CDR3nt: TGTGCCGCGCAGTTCACAGGGGCGAGAGGCTACACCTTC
CDR3aa: CAAQFTGARGYTF

v_gene: TRBV7-8
abundance: NA
j_gene: TRBJ1-2
d_gene: NA
CDR3nt: TGTGCCAGCAGCTTAGCCGGGGGGGGCAGGAACTATGGCTACACCTTC
CDR3aa: CASSLAGGGRNYGYTF

v_gene: TRBV4-1
abundance: NA
j_gene: TRBJ2-7
d_gene: NA
CDR3nt: TGCGCCAGCAGCCCTGAGGGGGACTATTACGAGCAGTACTTC
CDR3aa: CASSPEGDYYEQYF

v_gene: TRBV4-2
abundance: once
j_gene: TRBJ1-4
d_gene: TRBD1
CDR3nt: TGTGCCAGCAGCGGGGACAGGGGTGAAAAACTGTTTTTT
CDR3aa: CASSGDRGEKLFF

v_gene: TRBV28
abundance: few
j_gene: TRBJ2-3
d_gene: TRBD1
CDR3nt: TGTGCCAGCTTGGGGGACAGGGCAGATACGCAGTATTTT
CDR3aa: CASLGDRADTQYF

v_gene: TRBV9
abundance: NA
j_gene: TRBJ1-4
d_gene: NA
CDR3nt: TGTGCCAGCAGCTCCCATTACTTCGCCGGTGAAAAACTGTTTTTT
CDR3aa: CASSSHYFAGEKLFF

v_gene: TRBV2
abundance: NA
j_gene: TRBJ2-5
d_gene: TRBD2
CDR3nt: TGTGCCACCACGGATAGCGGGAGAGGTGGGACCCAGTACTTC
CDR3aa: CATTDSGRGGTQYF

v_gene: TRBV7-8
abundance: NA
j_gene: TRBJ1-1
d_gene: NA
CDR3nt: TGTGCCAGCAGCTTATTTTCCCGGGAAACTGAAGCTTTCTTT
CDR3aa: CASSLFSRETEAFF

v_gene: TRBV7-3
abundance: NA
j_gene: TRBJ2-2
d_gene: TRBD1
CDR3nt: TGTGCCAGCAGCCCAACCAACAGGGGGCTTGCCACCGGGGAGCTGTTTTTT
CDR3aa: CASSPTNRGLATGELFF

v_gene: TRBV11-2
abundance: NA
j_gene: TRBJ2-7
d_gene: NA
CDR3nt: TGTGCCAGCAGCTTAGTTGCCCGGCCTTACGAGCAGTACTTC
CDR3aa: CASSLVARPYEQYF

v_gene: TRBV2
abundance: NA
j_gene: TRBJ1-2
d_gene: TRBD1
CDR3nt: TGTGCCAGCAGAGGACAGGGGCTCAATACTTATGGCTACACCTTC
CDR3aa: CASRGQGLNTYGYTF

v_gene: TRBV6-1
abundance: NA
j_gene: TRBJ2-7
d_gene: TRBD2
CDR3nt: TGTGCCAGCAGCATAGCGGGGGCTGTGAACGAGCAGTACTTC
CDR3aa: CASSIAGAVNEQYF

v_gene: TRBV12-5
abundance: NA
j_gene: TRBJ1-1
d_gene: NA
CDR3nt: TGTGCTAGTGGGGCACTCCCGGGGGGGGGCGACGCTGAAGCTTTCTTT
CDR3aa: CASGALPGGGDAEAFF

v_gene: TRBV6-1
abundance: NA
j_gene: TRBJ2-1
d_gene: NA
CDR3nt: TGTGCCAGCAGTGGAAAAAGGCAGAGTGAGCAGTTCTTC
CDR3aa: CASSGKRQSEQFF

v_gene: TRBV9
abundance: NA
j_gene: TRBJ2-2
d_gene: NA
CDR3nt: TGTGCCAGCAGCGACCGACTCCTAGCCGTTTGGGGGACCGGGGAGCTGTTTTTT
CDR3aa: CASSDRLLAVWGTGELFF

v_gene: TRBV5-1
abundance: NA
j_gene: TRBJ1-2
d_gene: NA
CDR3nt: TGCGCCAGCAGCCCCCCAGGAGGGGTTAACTATGGCTACACCTTC
CDR3aa: CASSPPGGVNYGYTF

v_gene: TRBV5-4
abundance: NA
j_gene: TRBJ2-7
d_gene: TRBD2
CDR3nt: TGTGCCAGCAGCCCCATGAATAGCGGGTTCTCCTACGAGCAGTACTTC
CDR3aa: CASSPMNSGFSYEQYF

v_gene: TRBV15
abundance: NA
j_gene: TRBJ2-4
d_gene: TRBD2
CDR3nt: TGTGCCACCAGCAGAGGCGAAGGTAGCGGGATAGCCAAAAACATTCAGTACTTC
CDR3aa: CATSRGEGSGIAKNIQYF

v_gene: TRBV6-1
abundance: NA
j_gene: TRBJ1-1
d_gene: NA
CDR3nt: TGTGCCAGCAGAAGAGCCCGGCTGAACACTGAAGCTTTCTTT
CDR3aa: CASRRARLNTEAFF

v_gene: TRBV6-5
abundance: NA
j_gene: TRBJ1-1
d_gene: NA
CDR3nt: TGTGCCAGCAGATACAGACAGAACACTGAAGCTTTCTTT
CDR3aa: CASRYRQNTEAFF

v_gene: TRBV9
abundance: NA
j_gene: TRBJ2-3
d_gene: NA
CDR3nt: TGTGCCAGCAGCGTAGGCGCAACTCTGGATACGCAGTATTTT
CDR3aa: CASSVGATLDTQYF

v_gene: TRBV11-3
abundance: NA
j_gene: TRBJ2-3
d_gene: NA
CDR3nt: TGTGCCAGCAGCCCTCGTGCAGATACGCAGTATTTT
CDR3aa: CASSPRADTQYF

v_gene: TRBV5-5
abundance: NA
j_gene: TRBJ2-1
d_gene: NA
CDR3nt: TGTGCCAGCAGCTTGGTGTTCGGTGAGCAGTTCTTC
CDR3aa: CASSLVFGEQFF

v_gene: TRBV6-6
abundance: NA
j_gene: TRBJ2-7
d_gene: NA
CDR3nt: TGTGCCAGCAGTCCGGGACAACACGAGCAGTACTTC
CDR3aa: CASSPGQHEQYF

v_gene: TRBV5-5
abundance: NA
j_gene: TRBJ1-5
d_gene: NA
CDR3nt: TGTGCCAGCAGCTTGAGGACCGATGTAAATCAGCCCCAGCATTTT
CDR3aa: CASSLRTDVNQPQHF

v_gene: TRBV9
abundance: NA
j_gene: TRBJ2-1
d_gene: NA
CDR3nt: TGTGCCAGCAGCGTTGAGTGGGAGGCGGTCAATGAGCAGTTCTTC
CDR3aa: CASSVEWEAVNEQFF

v_gene: TRBV27
abundance: NA
j_gene: TRBJ1-5
d_gene: TRBD1
CDR3nt: TGTGCCAGCAGCGCCCTAGACAGGGTAAATCAGCCCCAGCATTTT
CDR3aa: CASSALDRVNQPQHF

v_gene: TRBV6-1
abundance: NA
j_gene: TRBJ1-5
d_gene: NA
CDR3nt: TGTGCCAGCAGACCCGACAGGACCTCCAATCAGCCCCAGCATTTT
CDR3aa: CASRPDRTSNQPQHF

v_gene: TRBV11-2
abundance: NA
j_gene: TRBJ1-1
d_gene: NA
CDR3nt: TGTGCCAGCAGCTTAGATAACAGGCCGTTAAACACTGAAGCTTTCTTT
CDR3aa: CASSLDNRPLNTEAFF

v_gene: TRBV9
abundance: NA
j_gene: TRBJ1-5
d_gene: TRBD1
CDR3nt: TGTGCCAGCAGCGCCACCGGGACAGGGAACCAGCCCCAGCATTTT
CDR3aa: CASSATGTGNQPQHF

v_gene: TRBV15
abundance: NA
j_gene: TRBJ1-1
d_gene: NA
CDR3nt: TGTGCCACCAGCAGAGTTGGGCGGGTATCTGAAGCTTTCTTT
CDR3aa: CATSRVGRVSEAFF

v_gene: TRBV6-4
abundance: NA
j_gene: TRBJ2-2
d_gene: NA
CDR3nt: TGTGCCAGCCGTGCAGGGTCCACCGGGGAGCTGTTTTTT
CDR3aa: CASRAGSTGELFF

v_gene: TRBV28
abundance: NA
j_gene: TRBJ2-1
d_gene: NA
CDR3nt: TGTGCCAGCGCCCTTCGGCTTTACAATGAGCAGTTCTTC
CDR3aa: CASALRLYNEQFF

v_gene: TRBV14
abundance: NA
j_gene: TRBJ2-5
d_gene: NA
CDR3nt: TGTGCCAGCAGCCAAGTGATGGAGACCCAGTACTTC
CDR3aa: CASSQVMETQYF

v_gene: TRBV6-5
abundance: NA
j_gene: TRBJ2-7
d_gene: NA
CDR3nt: TGTGCCAGCAGTTACTCGCCACGGGAGTCGTTCGAGCAGTACTTC
CDR3aa: CASSYSPRESFEQYF

v_gene: TRBV7-9
abundance: NA
j_gene: TRBJ1-5
d_gene: TRBD1
CDR3nt: TGTGCCAGCAGCTTAGGTACGGGACAGTTCAATCAGCCCCAGCATTTT
CDR3aa: CASSLGTGQFNQPQHF

v_gene: TRBV6-5
abundance: NA
j_gene: TRBJ1-5
d_gene: NA
CDR3nt: TGTGCCAGCATAGACATGGGCGGTCAGCCCCAGCATTTT
CDR3aa: CASIDMGGQPQHF

v_gene: TRBV9
abundance: NA
j_gene: TRBJ1-5
d_gene: TRBD1
CDR3nt: TGCGCCAGCAGCCTTGGACAGGGGGAAAATCAGCCCCAGCATTTT
CDR3aa: CASSLGQGENQPQHF

v_gene: TRBV27
abundance: NA
j_gene: TRBJ2-3
d_gene: TRBD2
CDR3nt: TGTGCCAGCAGTTCAGCGGGGGGGCGCACAGATACGCAGTATTTT
CDR3aa: CASSSAGGRTDTQYF

v_gene: TRBV28
abundance: NA
j_gene: TRBJ1-2
d_gene: NA
CDR3nt: TGTGCCATACAGGGCGGCTATGGCTACACCTTC
CDR3aa: CAIQGGYGYTF